This is a list of T cell receptor beta chains from one sample in a study of T-cell memory formation after mild COVID-19. TCRdb reprocessed the 5' RACE reads via MiXCR and lists one record per CDR3 protein. The sample consists of some 280,000 distinct CDR3 sequences, roughly 17% of them appearing once. Sequencing used PBMCs or a T cell subset sorted from them (not recorded which). These receptors all come from a man between 18 and 35 years old who had mild COVID-19 (a few samples of this study predate the infection). Cell type and time point are not known. Each CDR3 is given with its conserved first and last residue. The order of the fields is CDR3 protein, CDR3 DNA, D gene, J gene, V gene, clone size. D genes are given only for firm matches. The size of a clone is reported for some rows only, either as once, few or many, or as a class for expanded clones.

CATSLRVAEQFF TGTGCCACCTCCTTAAGGGTGGCGGAGCAGTTCTTC - TRBJ2-1 TRBV6-2/TRBV6-3 -
CASSVGGRANYGYTF TGTGCCAGCAGCGTAGGGGGACGGGCTAACTATGGCTACACCTTC - TRBJ1-2 TRBV9 -
CASKEADLNEQFF TGCGCCAGCAAAGAAGCGGACCTGAATGAGCAGTTCTTC - TRBJ2-1 TRBV5-1 -
CASSPPENIQYF TGTGCCAGCAGCCCCCCCGAAAACATTCAGTACTTC - TRBJ2-4 TRBV7-2 -
CASSFSGANVLTF TGTGCCAGCAGCTTCTCTGGGGCCAACGTCCTGACTTTC - TRBJ2-6 TRBV7-8 many
CASSLTANYGYTF TGTGCCAGCAGCTTGACGGCTAACTATGGCTACACCTTC - TRBJ1-2 TRBV27 many
CASSVTGLTDTQYF TGTGCCAGCAGCGTTACAGGACTCACAGATACGCAGTATTTT - TRBJ2-3 TRBV9 few
CASSLWHSGQSNQPQHF TGTGCCAGCAGCTTGTGGCACTCGGGACAAAGCAATCAGCCCCAGCATTTT - TRBJ1-5 TRBV7-2 many
CASSESFGGITDTQYF TGCGCCAGCAGCGAGAGCTTCGGGGGGATCACAGATACGCAGTATTTT TRBD2 TRBJ2-3 TRBV5-1 few
CASSQGFTNSPLHF TGTGCCAGCAGTCAGGGGTTTACTAATTCACCCCTCCACTTT - TRBJ1-6 TRBV6-5 few
CSATLAGGRTDTQYF TGCAGTGCAACACTAGCGGGGGGGCGCACAGATACGCAGTATTTT TRBD2 TRBJ2-3 TRBV20-1 -
CASSYWGETQYF TGTGCCAGCAGTTACTGGGGAGAGACCCAGTACTTC - TRBJ2-5 TRBV6-5 many
CASTSGGYGTEAFF TGTGCCAGCACTTCAGGGGGCTATGGCACTGAAGCTTTCTTT TRBD1 TRBJ1-1 TRBV6-5 -
CASSPLGESLYNEQFF TGTGCCAGCAGTCCACTGGGGGAGTCGCTCTACAATGAGCAGTTCTTC - TRBJ2-1 TRBV27 few
CASVSRTDTQYF TGTGCCAGTGTATCCAGGACAGATACGCAGTATTTT - TRBJ2-3 TRBV19 -
CASSPSGTGREQYF TGTGCCAGCAGCCCGTCCGGGACAGGGCGAGAGCAGTACTTC TRBD1 TRBJ2-7 TRBV7-2 -
CASSQGRDIQYF TGTGCCAGCAGCCAAGGCAGGGACATTCAGTACTTC - TRBJ2-4 TRBV3-1 -
CACGTASTDTQYF TGCGCCTGCGGGACGGCGAGCACAGATACGCAGTATTTT - TRBJ2-3 TRBV5-1 few
CASSVDGQGWNEQFF TGTGCCAGCAGCGTAGATGGACAGGGGTGGAATGAGCAGTTCTTC TRBD1 TRBJ2-1 TRBV9 few
CASSSSQGEEETQYF TGTGCCAGCAGTTCGAGCCAGGGGGAGGAAGAGACCCAGTACTTC - TRBJ2-5 TRBV6-2/TRBV6-3 few
CASSQPGQSTDTQYF TGCGCCAGCAGCCAACCGGGACAGAGCACAGATACGCAGTATTTT TRBD1 TRBJ2-3 TRBV4-3 few
CASSSTPGLARETQYF TGTGCCAGCAGTTCCACACCGGGACTAGCGCGGGAGACCCAGTACTTC TRBD2 TRBJ2-5 TRBV6-5 -